This TCR beta chain was profiled in a study of blood T cell repertoires in COVID-19. At the level of the study: Some COVID-19 samples were acute and others convalescent; all came from the United States, Italy and Spain. PBMCs, B-cell-depleted T cells, or T cells were the source of the cDNA or gDNA that made up the material.

CDR1 and CDR2 (germline): SGHDT, YYEEEE. The CDR3 runs to 15 residues. J lost 5 bases, V lost 1 base, and 7 bases had no gene match. Original processing notes: Reference gene primer amplification yielded estimated nucleated cell counts. Clones were read by immunoSEQ multiplex PCR, and TCRdb kept only the in-frame ones, dropping some. The D gene and trimming were derived from the DNA, and the V and J assignments and clone size from that table. The sample includes some 87,000 clones, about four fifths seen only once; the top ten take roughly 20%. The rearrangement joins TRBV5-6 to TRBJ2-7; 9 nucleotides line up with TRBD1. This receptor was identified in a woman of 80 years or more with active or convalescent COVID-19. Input material: peripheral blood. The CDR3 nucleotides are TGTGCCAGCAGCTTGCCGGGACAGGGCCCCCACGAGCAGTACTTC. Its translation is CASSLPGQGPHEQYF.